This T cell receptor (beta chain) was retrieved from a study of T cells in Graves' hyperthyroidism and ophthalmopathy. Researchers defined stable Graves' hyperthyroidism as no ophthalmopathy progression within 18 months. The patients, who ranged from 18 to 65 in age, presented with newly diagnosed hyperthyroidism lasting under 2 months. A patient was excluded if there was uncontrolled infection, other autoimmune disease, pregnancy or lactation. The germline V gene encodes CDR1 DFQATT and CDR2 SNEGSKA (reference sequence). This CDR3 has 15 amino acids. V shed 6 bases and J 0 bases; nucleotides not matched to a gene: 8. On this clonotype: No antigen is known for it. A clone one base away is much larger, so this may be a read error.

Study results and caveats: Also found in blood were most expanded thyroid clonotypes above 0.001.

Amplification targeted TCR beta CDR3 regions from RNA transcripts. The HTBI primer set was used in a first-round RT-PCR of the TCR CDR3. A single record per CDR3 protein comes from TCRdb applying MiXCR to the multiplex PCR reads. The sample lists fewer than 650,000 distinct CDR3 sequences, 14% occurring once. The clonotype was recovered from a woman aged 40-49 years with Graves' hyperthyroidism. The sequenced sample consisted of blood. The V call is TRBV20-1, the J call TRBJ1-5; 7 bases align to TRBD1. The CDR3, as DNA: TGCAGTGCCCCCGGACAGGCTTATAGCAATCAGCCCCAGCATTTT. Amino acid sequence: CSAPGQAYSNQPQHF.